These T cell receptor beta chains were read from a single sample in a study of blood T cell repertoires in COVID-19. TCRdb's table, derived via immunoSEQ multiplex PCR, lists solely in-frame clones and lacks some. The sample includes roughly 50,000 clones, 83% of them seen just once. Sample: peripheral blood. Source of these receptors: a human donor in a cohort sampled during active COVID-19. The CDR3 runs from the conserved cysteine through the conserved F or W. Each record gives: V gene, D gene, clone size, J gene, CDR3 length, CDR3 DNA, CDR3 protein. D genes are given only for firm matches. Rows may omit the clone size; those that give it use once, few, many or a size class.

TRBV27	-	-	TRBJ2-7	13	TGTGCCAGCAGCTCCAAGACAGGCTACGAGCAGTACTTC	CASSSKTGYEQYF
TRBV3-1/TRBV3-2	TRBD1	few	TRBJ1-1	13	TGTGCCAGCAGCCAAGGCGGACAGGGTGAAGCTTTCTTT	CASSQGGQGEAFF
TRBV3-1/TRBV3-2	-	-	TRBJ1-1	16	TGTGCCAGCAGCCCAACCGGGCCACTAGGATACACTGAAGCTTTCTTT	CASSPTGPLGYTEAFF
TRBV19	-	-	TRBJ2-7	15	TGTGCCAGTAGTGAGCAGGGGGGAAGAACCTACGAGCAGTACTTC	CASSEQGGRTYEQYF
TRBV7-2	TRBD1	-	TRBJ1-2	14	TGTGCCAGCAGTAGCCGACAGGGTAACTATGGCTACACCTTC	CASSSRQGNYGYTF
TRBV5-1	-	-	TRBJ1-2	14	TGCGCCAGCAGCCTGCAGGGGTCTAACTATGGCTACACCTTC	CASSLQGSNYGYTF
TRBV2	-	once	TRBJ2-3	15	TGTGCCAGCAGTGAACAGGGGGCGGGAGTAGATACGCAGTATTTT	CASSEQGAGVDTQYF
TRBV3-1/TRBV3-2	-	-	TRBJ1-1	15	TGTGCCAGCAGCCAAGGATGGGCAGGAAACACTGAAGCTTTCTTT	CASSQGWAGNTEAFF
TRBV7-9	TRBD1	once	TRBJ1-5	16	TGTGCCAGCAGCCCCGAATACAACAGGGGGGATCAGCCCCAGCATTTT	CASSPEYNRGDQPQHF
TRBV15	-	-	TRBJ1-4	14	TGTGCCACCAAAGGGGACCTGGGGGGTGAAAAACTGTTTTTT	CATKGDLGGEKLFF
TRBV5-1	-	-	TRBJ1-2	15	TGCGCCAGCAGCTTGGTAGCGGGGGGAGAGTATGGCTACACCTTC	CASSLVAGGEYGYTF
TRBV2	-	-	TRBJ1-4	13	TGTGCCAGCAGGGGGGCGGGTCCTGAAAAACTGTTTTTT	CASRGAGPEKLFF
TRBV4-1	-	-	TRBJ1-4	16	TGCGCCAGCAGCCAAGATCATGGGGGGGTCATTGAAAAACTGTTTTTT	CASSQDHGGVIEKLFF
TRBV30	TRBD1	-	TRBJ2-1	14	TGTGCCTGGAGGAGGGGCAGGGGGTTAAATGAGCAGTTCTTC	CAWRRGRGLNEQFF
TRBV28	TRBD1	-	TRBJ1-2	14	TGTGCCAGCCCCGAGACAGGGATCGGCTATGGCTACACCTTC	CASPETGIGYGYTF
TRBV4-1	-	-	TRBJ1-3	15	TGCGCCAGCAGCCAAGATTGGACAGCCGGAAACACCATATATTTT	CASSQDWTAGNTIYF
TRBV18	-	-	TRBJ1-1	15	TGTGCCAGCTCACCGGGGGGTGGCAGGAACACTGAAGCTTTCTTT	CASSPGGGRNTEAFF
TRBV4-1	TRBD1	-	TRBJ1-5	15	TGCGCCAGCAGCCCCGGGACAGCATCAAATCAGCCCCAGCATTTT	CASSPGTASNQPQHF
TRBV27	-	-	TRBJ1-1	19	TGTGCCAGCAGATCGGGACACGCTCGGGTTTCGGACTGGAACACTGAAGCTTTCTTT	CASRSGHARVSDWNTEAFF
TRBV12-3/TRBV12-4	-	-	TRBJ2-7	12	TGTGCCAGCAGTTTACGGGTTACGAGGCAGTACTTC	CASSLRVTRQYF
TRBV7-6	TRBD1	-	TRBJ1-3	17	TGTGCCAGCAGCCCCTCCCCTGGACAGGGAAGACGGAACACCATATATTTT	CASSPSPGQGRRNTIYF
TRBV30	-	-	TRBJ2-6	17	TGTGCCTGGAGTGTAGAGTCTAGTCTACCCGGGGCCAACGTCCTGACTTTC	CAWSVESSLPGANVLTF
TRBV7-6	TRBD1	-	TRBJ2-7	13	TGTGCCACCAGCAGACAGGGTGCCTACGAGCAGTACTTC	CATSRQGAYEQYF
TRBV7-2	-	-	TRBJ1-2	15	TGTGCCAGCAGCCTCCCGGGACAAAAATCCTATGGCTACACCTTC	CASSLPGQKSYGYTF
TRBV19	-	-	TRBJ1-5	16	TGTGCCAGTAGATCGCTGCCGGGAGGCGGCAATCAGCCCCAGCATTTT	CASRSLPGGGNQPQHF
TRBV5-1	-	once	TRBJ2-6	19	TGCGCCAGCAGCCGACAAAGTCTCTCCTTTAGCTCTGGGGCCAACGTCCTGACTTTC	CASSRQSLSFSSGANVLTF
TRBV7-2	TRBD2	-	TRBJ2-7	14	TGTGCCAGCAGCCGCCGGGGGGGGGCCTACGAGCAGTACTTC	CASSRRGGAYEQYF
TRBV6-6	-	-	TRBJ2-5	14	TGTGCCAGCAAATTACGGGGGGCCTGGGAGACCCAGTACTTC	CASKLRGAWETQYF
TRBV28	-	-	TRBJ2-5	15	TGTGCCAGCAGTTCGTTGACAGGGACTGTGGAGACCCAGTACTTC	CASSSLTGTVETQYF
TRBV29-1	-	-	TRBJ1-2	14	TGCAGCGTTGGTGGTTTGGAGGCCGACTATGGCTACACCTTC	CSVGGLEADYGYTF
TRBV9	-	-	TRBJ1-1	17	TGTGCCAGCAGCGTAAGGGGTGGTCGGTTAGAGAACACTGAAGCTTTCTTT	CASSVRGGRLENTEAFF
TRBV4-1	-	-	TRBJ1-1	13	TGCGCCAGCAGCCAACAGTTGAACACTGAAGCTTTCTTT	CASSQQLNTEAFF
TRBV5-1	-	-	TRBJ2-2	15	TGCGCCAGCAGCTCCACCTTAACCACAGGGGGGGAGCTGTTTTTT	CASSSTLTTGGELFF
TRBV7-2	TRBD2	-	TRBJ2-3	16	TGTGCCAGCAGCTTGGTCCTAGCGGGGGGCGCGGATACGCAGTATTTT	CASSLVLAGGADTQYF
TRBV7-2	TRBD1	few	TRBJ1-1	15	TGTGCCAGCAGCTTAGCCCCCGCAGGGGGGACTGAAGCTTTCTTT	CASSLAPAGGTEAFF
TRBV5-1	TRBD2	-	TRBJ2-5	14	TGCGCCAGCAGCTCCACTAGCGGGGAAGAGACCCAGTACTTC	CASSSTSGEETQYF